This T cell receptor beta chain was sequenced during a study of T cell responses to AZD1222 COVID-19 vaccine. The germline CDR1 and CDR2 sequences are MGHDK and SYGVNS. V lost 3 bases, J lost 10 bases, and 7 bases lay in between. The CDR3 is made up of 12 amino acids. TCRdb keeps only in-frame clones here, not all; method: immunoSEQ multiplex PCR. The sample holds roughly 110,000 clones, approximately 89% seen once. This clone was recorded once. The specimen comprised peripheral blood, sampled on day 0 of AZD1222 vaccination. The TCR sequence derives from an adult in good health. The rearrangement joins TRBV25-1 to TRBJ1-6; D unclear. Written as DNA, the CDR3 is TGTGCCAGCAGTGACACGAGGTCACCCCTCCACTTT. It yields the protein CASSDTRSPLHF.